The present T cell receptor (beta chain) was sequenced within a study of T cells in Graves' hyperthyroidism and ophthalmopathy. This clonotype appeared many times. RNA transcripts yielded amplified TCR beta CDR3 regions. The HTBI set primed first-round TCR CDR3 RT-PCR. TCRdb redid the calling of the multiplex PCR reads with MiXCR, one entry per CDR3 protein. The table lists about 500,000 distinct CDR3 sequences, 13% to 15% of them singletons. After removal of 4 bases from V and 1 base from J, the junction contained 14 bases not matched to a gene. The CDR3 runs to 19 residues. The germline V gene encodes CDR1 SGHTA and CDR2 FQGTGA.

The sequenced sample consisted of blood. The source of this sequence is a woman aged 18-29 years with Graves' hyperthyroidism. The chain carries TRBV7-3 and TRBJ2-7; TRBD2 matches 12 bases. CDR3 sequence (DNA): TGTGCCAGCAGCTCTAGAAAGAGACTAGCGGGAGTGTGGTCCTACGAGCAGTACTTC. It translates to CASSSRKRLAGVWSYEQYF.